The entry that follows covers one T cell receptor (beta chain) sequence. Its antigen remains undetermined. A much bigger clone sits one base away, suggesting this may be a read error. As encoded in the germline V gene, CDR1 is SGHTA while CDR2 is FQGNSA. Its CDR3 holds 12 amino acids, cysteine through phenylalanine. Only CDR3 DNA remains: 36 bases, in frame from the first base. The data were obtained in a study of T cell repertoires in cytomegalovirus infection (dated by TCRdb to the late 2010s). As for the study more broadly: Alongside well-studied HLA-B-restricted epitopes, the peptide stimulations were aimed at recently identified HLA-C-restricted CMV epitopes, whose presentation resists viral immunomodulation. Because public TCR beta signatures pointed to carriage of CMV infection together with the matching HLA type, the HLA type of each donor mattered for the analysis.

In the paper's terms, the treatment or condition label means: in vitro stimulation with specific CMV peptide epitopes to enrich CMV-specific T cells. Instrument used: Illumina HiSeq 1500. The public reads were quality trimmed at Q25 with fastp and then assembled into clones with MiXCR by TCRdb, keeping productive beta chains. One record per CDR3 amino acid sequence lists the most common genes and DNA. This sample has roughly 990,000 distinct CDR3 sequences in its table, and around a third of those were observed once. The ten largest clones take up 11% to 15% of the sample. General findings and caveats noted by the study authors: In both this cohort and an independent cohort of some 370 donors, the cumulative frequency of public TCR beta family members distinguished carriers of CMV infection plus the relevant HLA type. The ex vivo response was dominated by HLA-C-restricted CMV-specific TCR beta clonotypes, and the single most frequent clonotype in two of eight donors was supplied by these HLA-C-restricted clonotypes.

The clonotype comes from a human donor in good health (CMV status not recorded). Some clones in this sample may be carry-over from other donors' samples. The chain is made from TRBV7-2 and TRBJ1-1; a confident D gene designation cannot be given. The sequences come from cultured CD8+ T cells from PBMCs, collected from culture after CMV antigen stimulation. The CDR3 corresponds to CVSAWGFTEAFF. The DNA sequence follows: TGTGTCAGCGCATGGGGTTTTACTGAAGCTTTCTTT.